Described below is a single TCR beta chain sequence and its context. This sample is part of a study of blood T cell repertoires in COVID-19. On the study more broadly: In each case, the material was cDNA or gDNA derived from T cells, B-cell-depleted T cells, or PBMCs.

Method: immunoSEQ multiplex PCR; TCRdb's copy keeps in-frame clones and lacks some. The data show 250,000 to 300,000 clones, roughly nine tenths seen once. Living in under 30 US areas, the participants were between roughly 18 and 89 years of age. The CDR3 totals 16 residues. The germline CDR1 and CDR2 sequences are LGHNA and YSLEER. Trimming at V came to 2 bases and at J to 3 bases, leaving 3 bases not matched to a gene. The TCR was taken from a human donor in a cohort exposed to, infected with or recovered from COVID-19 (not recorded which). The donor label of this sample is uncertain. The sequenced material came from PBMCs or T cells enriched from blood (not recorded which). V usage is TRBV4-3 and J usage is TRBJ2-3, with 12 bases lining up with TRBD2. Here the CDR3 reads CASSQLAGGRTDTQYF. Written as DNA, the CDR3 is TGCGCCAGCAGCCAACTAGCGGGGGGGAGGACAGATACGCAGTATTTT.